Shown below are 20 T cell receptor beta chains from a single sample sequenced in a study of monozygotic twins with inflammatory bowel disease. TCRdb derives one entry per CDR3 protein from the 5' RACE reads, leaving out DNA. The sample data list about 140,000 distinct CDR3 sequences. Material: blood. These receptors all come from a human donor with ulcerative colitis or Crohn's disease, or a healthy co-twin of an affected twin (not recorded which).

The CDR3 loop reads CASSVDWGRNTQYF. The V call is TRBV9, the J call TRBJ2-3; the D call from TCRdb, TRBD1, cannot be confirmed without DNA. Germline V lookup: CDR1 SGDLS, CDR2 YYNGEE. The CDR3 is 14 residues long.

The chain joins TRBV24-1 to TRBJ2-7; no DNA is available, so the TRBD1 call from TCRdb remains unchecked. The germline V gene encodes CDR1 KGHDR and CDR2 SFDVKD. This CDR3 region has 13 residues. CDR3 residues: CATRGGRGDEQYF.

This chain joins TRBV30 and TRBJ2-7; the TCRdb call, TRBD2, lacks DNA for checking. This CDR3 region has 15 residues. In germline, CDR1 is GTSNPN, CDR2 SVGIG (reference sequence). This chain's CDR3 is CAWSSGLAGAGEQYF.

This chain links TRBV19 with TRBJ2-2; the TRBD2 assignment by TCRdb is unverifiable without DNA. The CDR3 extends over 15 amino acids. The germline CDR1 and CDR2 sequences are LNHDA and SQIVND (reference sequence). This CDR3 is CASRTSGRHTGELFF.

The chain has TRBV18 and TRBJ1-5; no DNA is available, so the TRBD1 call from TCRdb remains unchecked. Germline values: CDR1 KGHSH, CDR2 LQKENI. CDR3 length: 13 residues. CDR3 region: CASGQGSNQPQHF.

The chain carries TRBV6-5 and TRBJ2-5; TCRdb's assignment of TRBD2 cannot be checked, as there is no DNA. Per germline, CDR1 MNHEY and CDR2 SVGAGI. This CDR3 is built from 17 residues. CDR3 protein: CASSYSKGLAGDETQYF.

The V call is TRBV29-1, the J call TRBJ2-3. The CDR3 extends over 11 amino acids. CDR1 is SQVTM, CDR2 ANQGSEA, per germline. This CDR3 is CSTSDTDTQYF.

The chain has TRBV9 and TRBJ1-4. CDR1 is SGDLS and CDR2 is YYNGEE in the germline V gene. CDR3 length: 14 residues. The CDR3 loop is CASSEGTTNEKLFF.

This rearrangement joins TRBV10-1 to TRBJ1-4. The CDR3 runs 13 residues. Germline V lookup: CDR1 WNHNN, CDR2 SYGVQD (reference sequence). CDR3: CASSLGRGEKLFF.

The V and J genes are TRBV6-5 and TRBJ1-2; TCRdb returns TRBD1, unconfirmable since there is no DNA. CDR3 length equals 12 residues. Germline CDR1 MNHEY, CDR2 SVGAGI. CDR3 loop: CASSGQNYGYTF.

V is TRBV10-3 and J is TRBJ2-2. Germline CDR1 is ENHRY and CDR2 is SYGVKD. The CDR3 sequence is 12 residues long. This CDR3 is CAISENTGELFF.

The J gene is TRBJ2-5, the V gene TRBV20-1; TCRdb names TRBD2, which stays unverified in the absence of DNA. Per germline, CDR1 DFQATT and CDR2 SNEGSKA (reference sequence). The CDR3 is 15 amino acids. The CDR3 reads CSAPSPWASGETQYF.

V and J are TRBV20-1 and TRBJ2-1; TCRdb picks TRBD2, but there is no DNA to check that call. This CDR3 has 14 amino acids. Germline V CDR1 and CDR2: DFQATT, SNEGSKA (reference sequence). The CDR3 loop is CSASGGLALNEQFF.

This chain connects TRBV5-1 to TRBJ2-1. Germline-derived CDR1 and CDR2 are SGHRS and YFSETQ. This CDR3 region has 15 residues. The chain's CDR3 is CASSSGGFSYNEQFF. The full variable domain, rest sourced from reference TRBV5-1 and TRBJ2-1, is KAGVTQTPRYLIKTRGQQVTLSCSPISGHRSVSWYQQTPGQGLQFLFEYFSETQRNKGNFPGRFSGRQFSNSRSEMNVSTLELGDSALYLCASSSGGFSYNEQFFGPGTRLTVL.

The V call is TRBV7-2, the J call TRBJ1-4. Germline V gene lookup returns CDR1 SGHTA and CDR2 FQGNSA. The CDR3 length is 14 residues. CDR3 sequence: CASSLQSKGEKLFF.

The chain links TRBV6-2 or TRBV6-3 to TRBJ2-2; the D call from TCRdb, TRBD2, cannot be confirmed without DNA. The CDR3 length is 16 residues. CDR1 is MNHEY, CDR2 SVGEGT, per germline. CDR3 sequence: CASNVAGGPKTGELFF.

The CDR3 loop is CSVGSGSNEQFF. The J gene is TRBJ2-1, the V gene TRBV29-1; TCRdb names TRBD2, which stays unverified in the absence of DNA. Germline-derived CDR1 and CDR2 are SQVTM and ANQGSEA. CDR3 length: 12 amino acids.

The chain carries TRBV6-2 or TRBV6-3 and TRBJ2-7; the D call from TCRdb, TRBD2, cannot be confirmed without DNA. The CDR3 extends over 14 amino acids. Per germline, CDR1 MNHEY and CDR2 SVGEGT. CDR3 region: CASSYVSPNYEQYF.

The rearrangement links TRBV5-4 to TRBJ2-1; TCRdb's D call of TRBD2 is untestable without DNA. Germline CDR1 is SGHNT and CDR2 is YYREEE (reference sequence). The CDR3 spans 15 residues. Here the CDR3 reads CASSLGLAKYNEQFF.

CDR3 sequence reads: CSAIGGQVTNEQYF. The chain carries TRBV20-1 and TRBJ2-7; TCRdb reports TRBD1, a call that lacks DNA to check it against. The CDR3 runs to 14 residues. Germline values: CDR1 DFQATT, CDR2 SNEGSKA (reference sequence).